This record concerns one T cell receptor (beta chain) sequence. This specimen belongs to a study of OX40 agonist ivuxolimab in advanced cancers. Trimming at V came to 9 bases and at J to 2 bases, leaving 9 bases not matched to a gene. Germline V lookup: CDR1 MRHNA, CDR2 SNTAGT. The CDR3 is made up of 14 amino acids. This table comes from immunoSEQ multiplex PCR, and its TCRdb copy is limited to in-frame clones, with some not included. The table has 65,000 to 100,000 clones, around 84% seen once; the top ten hold 5.5% to 8.5%. The chain recombines TRBV6-4 with TRBJ2-7; 8 bases agree with TRBD1. The sequence was obtained from an adult with an advanced solid tumor such as melanoma, head and neck, liver or kidney cancer. This specimen consisted of CD4+ or CD8+ T cells sorted from blood, obtained in a trial of the OX40 agonist ivuxolimab. CDR3 DNA sequence: TGTGCCAGTAAGACAGGGGTTGGGGCCTACGAGCAGTACTTC. Amino acid sequence: CASKTGVGAYEQYF.